This T cell receptor beta chain was recorded in a study of blood T cell repertoires in COVID-19. On the study more broadly: COVID-19 samples, acute and convalescent, were from the United States, Italy and Spain. Sources were T cells, B-cell-depleted T cells, or PBMCs; the material itself was cDNA or gDNA.

In the authors' workflow: Reference gene primer amplification gave estimated nucleated cell counts. Using immunoSEQ multiplex PCR, the repertoire was profiled, and TCRdb retains in-frame clones only, with some absent. Clone size and the V and J calls come from that table; the DNA yielded D and trimming. The table includes roughly 360,000 clones, around four fifths detected once. Recovered Cohort 3 donors showed two negative PCRs, clearance, or symptom resolution. CDR3 length equals 14 residues. Germline V gives CDR1 SGHNT, CDR2 YENEEA. The V end lost 5 bases, the J end lost 5 bases, and 10 bases lay between the germline ends.

The chain employs TRBV11-3 and TRBJ1-6, with a possible D match to TRBD1 (5 bases). The sample consisted of PBMCs or T cells enriched from blood (not recorded which). The source of this sequence is a woman in her fifties or sixties who had recovered from COVID-19. The CDR3 sequence: CASSPSGDNSPLHF. For the CDR3, the DNA is TGTGCCAGCAGCCCCTCGGGGGATAATTCACCCCTCCACTTT.